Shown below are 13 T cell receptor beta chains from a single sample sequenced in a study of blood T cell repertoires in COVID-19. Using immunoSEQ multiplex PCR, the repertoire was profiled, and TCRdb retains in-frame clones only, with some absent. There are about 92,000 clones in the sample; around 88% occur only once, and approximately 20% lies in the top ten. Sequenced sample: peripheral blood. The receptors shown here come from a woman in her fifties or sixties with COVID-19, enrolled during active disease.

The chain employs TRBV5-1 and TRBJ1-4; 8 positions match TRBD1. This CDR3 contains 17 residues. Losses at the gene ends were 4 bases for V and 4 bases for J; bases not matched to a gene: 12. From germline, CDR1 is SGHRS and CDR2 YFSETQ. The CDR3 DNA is TGCGCCAGCAGCCCTGGACAGGGTGGAATGGGTAATGAAAAACTGTTTTTT. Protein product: CASSPGQGGMGNEKLFF.

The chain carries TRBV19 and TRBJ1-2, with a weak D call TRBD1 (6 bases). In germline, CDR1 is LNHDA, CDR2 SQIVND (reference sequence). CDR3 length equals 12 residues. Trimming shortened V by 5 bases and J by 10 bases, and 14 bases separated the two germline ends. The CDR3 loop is CASSRQEKFYTF. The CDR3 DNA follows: TGTGCCAGTAGTCGACAGGAAAAATTCTACACCTTC.

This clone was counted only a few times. This CDR3 reads CASSMGDRGRDEQYF. In DNA form, the CDR3 reads TGTGCCAGTAGTATGGGGGACAGGGGGCGGGACGAGCAGTACTTC. This chain links TRBV19 with TRBJ2-7; 12 bases match TRBD1. This CDR3 is built from 15 residues. Germline loops: CDR1 LNHDA, CDR2 SQIVND (reference sequence). The trim removed 3 bases at V and 5 bases at J, leaving 5 bases unmatched.

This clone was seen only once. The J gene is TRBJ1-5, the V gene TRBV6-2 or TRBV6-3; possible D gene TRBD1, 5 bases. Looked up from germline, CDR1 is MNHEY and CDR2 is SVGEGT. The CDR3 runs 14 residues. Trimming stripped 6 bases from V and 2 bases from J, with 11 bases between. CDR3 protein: CASSKGQGNQPQHF. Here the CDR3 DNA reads TGTGCCAGCAGCAAGGGGCAGGGCAATCAGCCCCAGCATTTT.

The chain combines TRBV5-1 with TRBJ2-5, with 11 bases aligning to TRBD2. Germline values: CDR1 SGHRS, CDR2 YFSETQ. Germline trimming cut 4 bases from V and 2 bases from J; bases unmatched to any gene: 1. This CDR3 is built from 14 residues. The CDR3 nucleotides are TGCGCCAGCAGCCGACTAGCGGGACAAGAGACCCAGTACTTC. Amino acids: CASSRLAGQETQYF.

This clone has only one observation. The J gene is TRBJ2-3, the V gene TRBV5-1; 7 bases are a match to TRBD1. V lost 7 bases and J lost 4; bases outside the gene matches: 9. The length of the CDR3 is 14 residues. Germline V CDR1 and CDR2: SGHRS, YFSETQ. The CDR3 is CASGRTGPPDTQYF. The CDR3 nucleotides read TGCGCCAGCGGCCGGACAGGTCCCCCAGATACGCAGTATTTT.

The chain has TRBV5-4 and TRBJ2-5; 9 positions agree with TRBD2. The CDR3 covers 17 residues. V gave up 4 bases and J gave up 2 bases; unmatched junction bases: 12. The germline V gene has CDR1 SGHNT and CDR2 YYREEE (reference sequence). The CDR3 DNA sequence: TGTGCCAGCAGCGCCCCGGGGGCGGGGGGGCATCAAGAGACCCAGTACTTC. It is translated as CASSAPGAGGHQETQYF.

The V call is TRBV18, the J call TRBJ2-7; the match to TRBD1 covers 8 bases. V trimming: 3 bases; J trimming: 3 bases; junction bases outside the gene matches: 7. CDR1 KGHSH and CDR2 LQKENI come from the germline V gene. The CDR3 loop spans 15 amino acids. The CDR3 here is CASSPTGQGLYEQYF. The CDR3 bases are TGTGCCAGCTCACCGACTGGACAGGGTCTCTACGAGCAGTACTTC. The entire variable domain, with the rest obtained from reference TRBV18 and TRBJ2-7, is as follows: NAGVMQNPRHLVRRRGQEARLRCSPMKGHSHVYWYRQLPEEGLKFMVYLQKENIIDESGMPKERFSAEFPKEGPSILRIQQVVRGDSAAYFCASSPTGQGLYEQYFGPGTRLTVT.

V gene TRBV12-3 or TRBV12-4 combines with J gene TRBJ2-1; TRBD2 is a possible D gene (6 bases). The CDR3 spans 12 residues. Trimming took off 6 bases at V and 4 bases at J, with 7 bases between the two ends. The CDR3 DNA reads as TGTGCCAGCAGGGAGGGTTACAATGAGCAGTTCTTC. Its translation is CASREGYNEQFF.

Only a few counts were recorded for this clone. This CDR3 reads CASSYSSGRTEAFF. DNA of the CDR3: TGTGCCAGCAGTTACTCGAGCGGACGCACTGAAGCTTTCTTT. The rearrangement uses TRBV6-5 and TRBJ1-1; no firm D call. Trimming pared 0 bases from V and 4 bases from J, leaving 9 bases between. Germline lookup yields CDR1 MNHEY and CDR2 SVGAGI. This CDR3 contains 14 residues.

The CDR3 loop is CASSQDRTYGYTF. The CDR3 nucleotides read TGTGCCAGCAGCCAGGACAGGACCTATGGCTACACCTTC. The rearrangement joins TRBV6-5 to TRBJ1-2; 7 nucleotides align to TRBD1. With 6 bases clipped from V and 4 bases from J, the junction kept 5 bases outside the gene matches. The CDR3 has 13 residues. CDR1 and CDR2 (germline): MNHEY, SVGAGI.

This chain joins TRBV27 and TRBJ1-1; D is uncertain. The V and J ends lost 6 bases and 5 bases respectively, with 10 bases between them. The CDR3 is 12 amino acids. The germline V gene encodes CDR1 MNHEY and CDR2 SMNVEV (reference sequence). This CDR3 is CASRSVLTEAFF. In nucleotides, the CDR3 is TGTGCCAGCAGGTCCGTCCTGACTGAAGCTTTCTTT.

In DNA, the CDR3 is TGCGCCAGCAACCTTCGGACCGGGGGGACCGGGGAGCTGTTTTTT. Encoded protein: CASNLRTGGTGELFF. V is TRBV5-1 and J is TRBJ2-2, with 7 bases identical to TRBD2. This CDR3 has 15 amino acids. Germline CDR1 is SGHRS and CDR2 is YFSETQ. J gave up 5 bases and V 6 bases, and 10 bases lay outside the gene matches. The complete variable domain, with remaining parts taken from reference TRBV5-1 and TRBJ2-2, reads KAGVTQTPRYLIKTRGQQVTLSCSPISGHRSVSWYQQTPGQGLQFLFEYFSETQRNKGNFPGRFSGRQFSNSRSEMNVSTLELGDSALYLCASNLRTGGTGELFFGEGSRLTVL.